This T cell receptor (beta chain) was identified during a study of blood T cell repertoires in COVID-19 (TCRdb year 2020). A note on the overall study: Samples covering the acute and convalescent phases of COVID-19 were provided by collaborators in the United States, Italy and Spain. The prospective study material was composed of cDNA or gDNA derived from T cells, B-cell-depleted T cells, or PBMCs. Deeply sampled blood TCRbeta repertoires from subjects exposed to, actively infected with, or recovered from COVID-19 were included in the dataset. The repertoires were released in a freely available public database intended as a resource for research on the immune response to SARS-CoV-2. The samples were drawn from two sources: the first 160 participants of the ongoing ImmuneRACE study, and 1,254 subjects contributed by 6 global collaborators. The sample metadata nearly always contained a de-identified subject ID, COVID-19 status, age in years and sex. Where HLA class I and class II types were available, the types were taken from metadata supplied by the sample provider, not from assay-based typing. General findings and caveats noted by the study authors: How much clinical and demographic metadata was included differed by source and by participant, and the metadata was provided uncurated.

The collaborating institutions used their own protocols to collect whole blood in K2EDTA tubes. Collaborator samples were shipped for TCRbeta analysis as frozen whole blood, isolated PBMCs, or DNA extracted from either sample type. The immunoSEQ Assay, a bias-controlled multiplex PCR, was used to amplify TCRbeta CDR3 regions from genomic DNA. Regarding the original processing steps: Nucleated cell counts per sample were estimated from amplification of reference gene primers within the assay. Sequence reads were collapsed and filtered to measure the absolute abundance of every unique TCRbeta CDR3 rearrangement. For each sample, productive Simpson clonality was calculated as the square root of Simpson's diversity index across productive rearrangements. TCRdb took this table from immuneACCESS and kept in-frame rearrangements with V and J called. Such tables lack part of the clones; where checked against another copy, unresolved V genes explain under half of the gap, and the rest is unexplained. V and J calls and clone size are as listed in that table; D and trimming were resolved from the DNA. This sample holds 95,000 to 150,000 clones; 85% to 90% were observed only once. The ten largest account for 0.88% of the sample.

Concerning this clone itself: Its antigen specificity is not known. Per-base qualities were not stored, and no clone one base away is much larger.

V and J lose 5 bases and 3 bases, and a span of 9 bases separates them. Reading the germline V gene gives CDR1 SGHTA and CDR2 FQGNSA. The CDR3 covers 13 residues, taking in both the cysteine and the phenylalanine. This entry keeps only the CDR3 DNA: 39 bases, framed from base 1. Sequenced: peripheral blood. The TCR sequence derives from a woman in her forties or fifties with active or convalescent COVID-19. The rearranged segments are TRBV7-2 and TRBJ2-3; possibly the D gene is TRBD1, per 5 matching bases. The CDR3 in this case is CASSQGQTDTQYF. In nucleotides, the sequence is TGTGCCAGCAGCCAGGGTCAAACAGATACGCAGTATTTT. Joined to the reference TRBV7-2 and TRBJ2-3 proteins, this CDR3 gives the full variable domain: GAGVSQSPSNKVTEKGKDVELRCDPISGHTALYWYRQSLGQGLEFLIYFQGNSAPDKSGLPSDRFSAERTGGSVSTLTIQRTQQEDSAVYLCASSQGQTDTQYFGPGTRLTVL.